This TCR beta chain comes out of a study of early T cells in non-severe SARS-CoV-2 infection. Study background: Investigators sequenced bulk RNA drawn from unsorted whole blood, and chains remained unpaired.

This clonotype was observed many times. Individual cDNA molecules received unique molecular identifiers during library preparation. One entry per CDR3 protein, called by TCRdb with MiXCR from the 5' RACE reads. The repertoire holds 35,000 to 40,000 distinct CDR3 sequences, with under 6.5% as singletons. The sample consisted of whole blood. The source is an adult who was a healthcare worker with PCR-confirmed SARS-CoV-2 infection or an uninfected control (not recorded which).

The chain's CDR3 is CSARDHGQVNTEAFF. The CDR3 bases are TGCAGTGCTAGAGACCATGGACAGGTCAACACTGAAGCTTTCTTT. The chain is built from TRBV20-1 and TRBJ1-1; 7 nucleotides line up with TRBD1. This CDR3 spans 15 amino acids. V lost 0 bases and J lost 2; bases outside the gene matches: 6. The germline CDR1 and CDR2 sequences are DFQATT and SNEGSKA (reference sequence).